This T cell receptor beta chain was sequenced during a study of blood T cell repertoires in COVID-19. Whole-study context: Samples came from the United States, Italy and Spain, spanning acute and convalescent COVID-19. Sources were T cells, B-cell-depleted T cells, or PBMCs; the material itself was cDNA or gDNA.

This clone was detected a few times. The junction had 6 bases not matched to a gene; V was cut back by 5 bases and J by 6 bases. Per the germline V gene, CDR1 is SGHVS and CDR2 is FQNEAQ. This CDR3 contains 15 residues. Original analysis: Amplification from reference gene primers served as the basis for estimated nucleated cell counts. Some clones are missing from TCRdb's copy, which holds only in-frame ones; the method was immunoSEQ multiplex PCR. From that table come the V and J calls and clone size; the DNA was used to work out D and trimming. The sample gives about 75,000 clones, 60% to 85% of which show up once; roughly 5% is in the top ten.

The clonotype comes from a woman over 75 with active or convalescent COVID-19. What was sequenced was peripheral blood. This chain links TRBV7-8 with TRBJ2-2, with TRBD1 matching over 10 bases. The CDR3 bases are TGTGCCAGCAGCCCTGACAGGGGGCGGGCCGGGGAGCTGTTTTTT. Its translation: CASSPDRGRAGELFF.